Sequencing of this TCR beta chain was carried out in a study of lymphopenia after photon versus proton radiotherapy. General observations from the study: Proton therapy kept repertoires fairly stable, unlike photons, which gained effector/memory cells. After the lymphocyte nadir, photon-treated repertoires showed oligoclonal expansion, especially of CD8+ Temra cells. Only patients who died were analyzed for survival; proton advantage is unproven. Larger post-nadir TCR diversity loss correlated inversely with survival in deceased patients.

Sequencing was performed with immunoSEQ multiplex PCR; in TCRdb, only in-frame clones are kept and a portion is missing. The sample contains 25,000 to 35,000 clones, 85% to 90% of which appear only once. In regard to this clone: The antigen remains undetermined.

The germline V gene encodes CDR1 SGHRS and CDR2 YFSETQ. J was trimmed by 4 bases and V by 5 bases; bases with no gene match: 4. The CDR3 runs 14 residues. The TCR originated in a woman aged 45-59 years with pancreatic cancer. The sequencing used peripheral blood, collected from a patient treated with photon-based radiotherapy. This rearrangement joins TRBV5-1 to TRBJ2-2; 8 positions match TRBD1. In DNA, the CDR3 is TGCGCCAGCAGTACCACAGGGGGCACCGGGGAGCTGTTTTTT. This encodes CASSTTGGTGELFF. Based on the CDR3 plus reference TRBV5-1 and TRBJ2-2, the full variable domain is KAGVTQTPRYLIKTRGQQVTLSCSPISGHRSVSWYQQTPGQGLQFLFEYFSETQRNKGNFPGRFSGRQFSNSRSEMNVSTLELGDSALYLCASSTTGGTGELFFGEGSRLTVL.